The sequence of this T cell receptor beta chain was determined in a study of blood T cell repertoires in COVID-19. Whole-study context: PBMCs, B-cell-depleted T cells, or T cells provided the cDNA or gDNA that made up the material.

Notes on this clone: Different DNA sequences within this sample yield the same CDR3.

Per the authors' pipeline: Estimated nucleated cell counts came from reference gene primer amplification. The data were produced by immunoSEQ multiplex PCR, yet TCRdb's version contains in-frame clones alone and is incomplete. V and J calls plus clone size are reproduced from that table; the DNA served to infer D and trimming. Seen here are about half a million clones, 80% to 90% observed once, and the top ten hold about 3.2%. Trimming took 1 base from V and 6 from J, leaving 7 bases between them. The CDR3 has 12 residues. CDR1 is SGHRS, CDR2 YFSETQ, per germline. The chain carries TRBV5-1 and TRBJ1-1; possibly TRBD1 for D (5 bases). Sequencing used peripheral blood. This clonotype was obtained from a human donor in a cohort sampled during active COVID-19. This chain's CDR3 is CASSLWGAEAFF. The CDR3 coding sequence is TGCGCCAGCAGCTTGTGGGGGGCTGAAGCTTTCTTT.